This T cell receptor beta chain was sequenced in a study of T cell responses to AZD1222 COVID-19 vaccine. Whole-study findings and limits: Spike-specific TCR depth and breadth grew after two AZD1222 doses.

The assay was immunoSEQ multiplex PCR, and TCRdb's table has in-frame clones only and misses some. This sample has roughly 80,000 clones, with about 90% found just once. The CDR3 has 13 residues. Germline assignment: CDR1 MNHNY and CDR2 SVGAGI (reference sequence). V shed 6 bases, J shed 6 bases, and the junction held 6 bases outside the gene matches. In regard to this clone: The antigen remains undetermined.

The sequences come from peripheral blood, collected 28 days after the second AZD1222 dose. The receptor comes from an adult who received the AZD1222 COVID-19 vaccine. This chain joins TRBV6-6 and TRBJ1-2, with TRBD1 matching over 8 bases. The CDR3 bases are TGTGCCAGCAGCCCCCGGACAGGGAATGGCTACACCTTC. Protein product: CASSPRTGNGYTF.